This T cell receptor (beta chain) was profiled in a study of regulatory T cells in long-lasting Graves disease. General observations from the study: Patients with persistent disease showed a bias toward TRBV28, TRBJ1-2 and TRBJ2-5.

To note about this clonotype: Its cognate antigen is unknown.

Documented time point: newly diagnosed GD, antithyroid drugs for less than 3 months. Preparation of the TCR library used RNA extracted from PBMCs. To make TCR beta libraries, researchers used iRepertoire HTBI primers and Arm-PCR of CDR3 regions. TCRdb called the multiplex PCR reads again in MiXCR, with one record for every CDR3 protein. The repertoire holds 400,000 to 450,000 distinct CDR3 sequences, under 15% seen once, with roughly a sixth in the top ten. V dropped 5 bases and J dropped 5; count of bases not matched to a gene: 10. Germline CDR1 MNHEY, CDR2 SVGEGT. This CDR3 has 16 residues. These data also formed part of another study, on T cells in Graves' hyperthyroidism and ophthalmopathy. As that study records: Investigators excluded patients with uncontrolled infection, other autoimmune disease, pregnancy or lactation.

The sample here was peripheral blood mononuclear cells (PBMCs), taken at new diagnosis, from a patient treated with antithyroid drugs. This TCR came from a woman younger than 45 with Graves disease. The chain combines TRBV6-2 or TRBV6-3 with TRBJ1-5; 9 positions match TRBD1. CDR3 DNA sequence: TGTGCCAGCAGTGAAGCGAGGGACAGGGAGGATCAGCCCCAGCATTTT. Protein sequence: CASSEARDREDQPQHF.